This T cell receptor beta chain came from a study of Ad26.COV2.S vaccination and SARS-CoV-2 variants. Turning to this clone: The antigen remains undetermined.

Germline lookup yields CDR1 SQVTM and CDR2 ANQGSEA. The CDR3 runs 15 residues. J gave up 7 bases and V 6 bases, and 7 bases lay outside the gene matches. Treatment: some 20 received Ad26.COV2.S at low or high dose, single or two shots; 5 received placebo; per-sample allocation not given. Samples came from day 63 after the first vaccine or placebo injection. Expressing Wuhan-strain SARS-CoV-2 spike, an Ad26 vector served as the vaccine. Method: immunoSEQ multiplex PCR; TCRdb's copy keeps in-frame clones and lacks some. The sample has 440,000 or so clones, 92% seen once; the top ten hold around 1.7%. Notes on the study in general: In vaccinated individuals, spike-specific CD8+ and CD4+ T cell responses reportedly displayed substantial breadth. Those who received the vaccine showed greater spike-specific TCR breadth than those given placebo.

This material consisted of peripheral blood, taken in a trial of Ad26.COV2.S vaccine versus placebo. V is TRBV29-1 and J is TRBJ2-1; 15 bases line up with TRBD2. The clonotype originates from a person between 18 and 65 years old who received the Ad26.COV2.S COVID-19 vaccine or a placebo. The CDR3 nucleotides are TGCAGCGTGGAGGGACTAGCGGGGGGTAATAATGAGCAGTTCTTC. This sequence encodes CSVEGLAGGNNEQFF.